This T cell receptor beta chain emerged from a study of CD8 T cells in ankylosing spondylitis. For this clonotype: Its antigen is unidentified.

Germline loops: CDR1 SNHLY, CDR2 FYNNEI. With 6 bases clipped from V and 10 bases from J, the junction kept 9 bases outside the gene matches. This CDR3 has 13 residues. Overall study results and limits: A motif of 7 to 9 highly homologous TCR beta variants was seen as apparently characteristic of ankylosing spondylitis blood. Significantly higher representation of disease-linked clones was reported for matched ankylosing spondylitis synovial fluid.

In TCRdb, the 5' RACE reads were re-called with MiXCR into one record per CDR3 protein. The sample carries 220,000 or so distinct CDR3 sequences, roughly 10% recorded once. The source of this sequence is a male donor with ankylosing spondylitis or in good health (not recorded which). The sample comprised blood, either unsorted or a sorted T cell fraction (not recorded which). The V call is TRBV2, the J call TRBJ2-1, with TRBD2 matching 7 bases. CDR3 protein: CASSAGRFGEQFF. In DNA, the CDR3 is TGTGCCAGCAGCGCCGGGAGGTTTGGGGAGCAGTTCTTC.